Below are 22 T cell receptor beta chains sequenced from a single sample in a study of Ad26.COV2.S vaccination and SARS-CoV-2 variants. The treatment is: some 20 received Ad26.COV2.S at low or high dose, single or two shots; several received placebo; per-sample allocation not given. Samples were taken on day 63 after the first vaccine or placebo injection. TCRdb keeps only in-frame clones here, not all; method: immunoSEQ multiplex PCR. Of 380,000 or so clones in the sample, 83% are singletons; the top ten hold approximately 7%. This material consisted of peripheral blood, taken in a trial of Ad26.COV2.S vaccine versus placebo. All receptors come from a person between 18 and 65 years old who received the Ad26.COV2.S COVID-19 vaccine or a placebo.

Note on this clone: This CDR3 is also generated by other DNA sequences in the sample. The genes are TRBV5-1 and TRBJ1-2, with D tentatively TRBD1 (5 bases). V was shortened by 2 bases and J by 3 bases, with 8 bases between the two germline ends. CDR3 length: 13 residues. The germline CDR1 and CDR2 sequences are SGHRS and YFSETQ. DNA of the CDR3: TGCGCCAGCAGCTTCCGGGGGGACTATGGCTACACCTTC. Residues: CASSFRGDYGYTF.

This clone was recorded a few times. The CDR3 DNA reads as TGTGCCAGCAGCCGCGACAGTAATCAGCCCCAGCATTTT. Translation: CASSRDSNQPQHF. The chain joins TRBV5-4 to TRBJ1-5, with a possible D match to TRBD1 (5 bases). The CDR3 covers 13 residues. From germline, CDR1 is SGHNT and CDR2 YYREEE (reference sequence). V was trimmed by 4 bases and J by 4 bases, leaving 9 bases between them.

This clone occurred once. This chain joins TRBV11-3 and TRBJ2-7, with D tentatively TRBD2 (5 bases). There are 13 residues in the CDR3. CDR1 is SGHNT and CDR2 is YENEEA in the germline V gene. With 4 bases removed from V and 2 bases from J, the gap between germline ends came to 9 bases. The CDR3 DNA is TGTGCCAGCAGCTCCGGGAAGACCTACGAGCAGTACTTC. It translates to CASSSGKTYEQYF.

The rearrangement uses TRBV25-1 and TRBJ1-6; weak D call: TRBD1 (5 bases). Germline CDR1 MGHDK, CDR2 SYGVNS. This CDR3 comprises 13 residues. The V gene lost 2 bases and the J gene lost 8 bases, with 7 bases spanning the gap. CDR3 sequence (DNA): TGTGCCAGCAGTGAACTCAGGGATTCACCCCTCCACTTT. Its translation is CASSELRDSPLHF.

The V gene is TRBV6-5, the J gene TRBJ1-2; D remains ambiguous. Trimming shortened V by 7 bases and J by 0 bases, and 6 bases separated the two germline ends. CDR1 MNHEY and CDR2 SVGAGI come from the germline V gene. CDR3 size: 12 residues. CDR3 sequence: CASKGPNYGYTF. DNA of the CDR3: TGTGCCAGCAAGGGTCCTAACTATGGCTACACCTTC.

V and J are TRBV6-1 and TRBJ1-1; possibly TRBD1 for D (6 bases). The CDR3 runs 17 residues. Trimming took off 0 bases at V and 3 bases at J, with 17 bases between the two ends. Germline V CDR1 and CDR2: MNHNS, SASEGT. The CDR3 reads CASSEALGGGGDTEAFF. The DNA of the CDR3 is TGTGCCAGCAGTGAAGCGCTTGGAGGGGGGGGAGACACTGAAGCTTTCTTT.

The CDR3 DNA reads as TGTGCCAGCAGTCAGAATAACGGCGGGTCTCAGCCCCAGCATTTT. It codes for CASSQNNGGSQPQHF. The V and J genes are TRBV6-5 and TRBJ1-5; D uncertain. From germline, CDR1 is MNHEY and CDR2 SVGAGI. Trimming left V 5 bases short and J 6 bases short, with 17 bases between. The CDR3 runs 15 residues.

The CDR3 nucleotides are TGTGCCAGCAGCTCCGGACAGGGGATGTTAAACATTCAGTACTTC. Its protein product is CASSSGQGMLNIQYF. V is TRBV6-5 and J is TRBJ2-4, with TRBD1 matching 9 bases. Germline lookup yields CDR1 MNHEY and CDR2 SVGAGI. This CDR3 contains 15 residues. The V gene end was trimmed by 6 bases and the J gene end by 6 bases; junction bases not matched to a gene: 9.

The chain joins TRBV6-6 to TRBJ2-7, with D perhaps assigned TRBD1 or TRBD2 (5 bases each). The germline gives CDR1 MNHNY, CDR2 SVGAGI (reference sequence). The CDR3 has 13 amino acids. The V and J ends lost 7 bases and 6 bases respectively, with 16 bases between them. CDR3 sequence (DNA): TGTGCCAGCACACCGCAGGGAGTTGGCGAGCAGTACTTC. This translates into CASTPQGVGEQYF.

The chain has TRBV12-5 and TRBJ1-5; D gene uncertain. Germline lookup yields CDR1 LGHNT and CDR2 FRNRAP. The ends were cut back, 9 bases at V and 0 bases at J, with 6 bases in the middle. CDR3 size: 12 residues. CDR3 nucleotide sequence: TGTGCTAGCCGAAATAGCAATCAGCCCCAGCATTTT. Translation: CASRNSNQPQHF.

The rearrangement links TRBV18 to TRBJ1-5; TRBD1 is a possible D gene (6 bases). In germline, CDR1 is KGHSH, CDR2 LQKENI. CDR3 length: 14 amino acids. V lost 6 bases to trimming and J lost 4 bases, with 13 bases between them. This CDR3 reads CASSGGHPNQPQHF. Written as DNA, the CDR3 is TGTGCCAGCTCGGGGGGACACCCTAATCAGCCCCAGCATTTT.

J is TRBJ1-2 and V is TRBV12-5; D not certain. The V and J ends lost 5 bases and 7 bases respectively, with 14 bases between them. The germline V gene encodes CDR1 LGHNT and CDR2 FRNRAP. The CDR3 consists of 13 residues. The CDR3 DNA is TGTGCTAGTGGTCCCCTCGATTGGCCTGGCTACACCTTC. This gives the protein CASGPLDWPGYTF.

This clone was detected only a few times. One end of the junction is discordant with germline, which a read error may explain. The gene calls are TRBV4-2 and TRBJ2-7; the match to TRBD1 covers 8 bases. CDR3 length equals 13 residues. The germline gives CDR1 LGHNA, CDR2 YNFKEQ. The CDR3 region has the DNA TGTGCCAGCAACCAAGGACAGGGCTACGAGCAGTACTTC. This codes for CASNQGQGYEQYF.

This clone was recorded only once. This chain uses TRBV5-5 with TRBJ1-5, with unresolved D. The length of the CDR3 is 16 residues. Germline-derived CDR1 and CDR2 are SGHKS and YYEKEE (reference sequence). Trimming left V 2 bases short and J 1 base short, with 13 bases between. CDR3 in DNA: TGTGCCAGCAGCTTCGGTATCTTGGGAAGCAATCAGCCCCAGCATTTT. Translated, it gives CASSFGILGSNQPQHF.

This clone was found once. The rearrangement uses TRBV6-6 and TRBJ2-3; D gene unclear. V shed 2 bases and J shed 2 bases, with 8 bases lying between them. Per germline, CDR1 MNHNY and CDR2 SVGAGI (reference sequence). The CDR3 length is 14 residues. Here the CDR3 DNA reads TGTGCCAGCAGTTACCTGTTTAACACAGATACGCAGTATTTT. It is translated as CASSYLFNTDTQYF.

The chain employs TRBV5-5 and TRBJ2-7; D gene uncertain. V was clipped by 3 bases and J by 4 bases, with 11 bases between them. Germline V gene sequence: CDR1 SGHKS, CDR2 YYEKEE (reference sequence). The CDR3 length is 13 residues. The CDR3 DNA is TGTGCCAGCAGCTGGGGTAGAATTTACGAGCAGTACTTC. Translated: CASSWGRIYEQYF.

The genes are TRBV7-9 and TRBJ1-1; weak D call: TRBD1 (5 bases). The V gene lost 4 bases and the J gene lost 0 bases, with 15 bases spanning the gap. CDR3 length: 16 residues. Germline V gene lookup returns CDR1 SEHNR and CDR2 FQNEAQ (reference sequence). This CDR3 is CASSSPGAIMNTEAFF. DNA of the CDR3: TGTGCCAGCAGCTCCCCCGGGGCGATCATGAACACTGAAGCTTTCTTT.

The chain carries TRBV24-1 and TRBJ1-5; unclear D gene. Trimming pared 4 bases from V and 1 base from J, leaving 13 bases between. The CDR3 extends over 16 amino acids. Germline V gene data show CDR1 as KGHDR and CDR2 as SFDVKD. CDR3 nucleotide sequence: TGTGCCACCAGTGAGGCCCGGGCCGCGAGCAATCAGCCCCAGCATTTT. It codes for CATSEARAASNQPQHF.

V gene TRBV18 combines with J gene TRBJ1-6; 9 bases map to TRBD1. J lost 7 bases, V lost 3 bases, and 4 bases had no gene match. From germline, CDR1 is KGHSH and CDR2 LQKENI. This CDR3 is built from 15 residues. CDR3 DNA sequence: TGTGCCAGCTCACCTGGGACAGGGCAAAATTCACCCCTCCACTTT. Protein product: CASSPGTGQNSPLHF.

The chain joins TRBV23-1 to TRBJ2-5, with 9 bases that match TRBD2. TRBV23-1 is treated as an ORF (open reading frame) with a function not yet certain. This CDR3 has 19 residues. The V segment lost 3 bases and the J segment 5 bases; nucleotides outside the gene matches: 19. This CDR3 is CASSQVTRVAGVGRETQYF. The CDR3 nucleotides are TGCGCCAGCAGTCAGGTAACTCGGGTAGCGGGAGTGGGGCGGGAGACCCAGTACTTC.

The rearrangement joins TRBV6-6 to TRBJ2-7; D unresolved. Trimming cost V 2 bases and J 6 bases, with 5 bases left between them. CDR3 length: 11 amino acids. The germline gives CDR1 MNHNY, CDR2 SVGAGI (reference sequence). The CDR3 DNA reads TGTGCCAGCAGTTACCAGGTCGAGCAGTACTTC. This encodes CASSYQVEQYF.

This chain connects TRBV6-5 to TRBJ1-1; the D is unclear. V was trimmed by 7 bases and J by 5 bases, leaving 8 bases between them. There are 11 residues in the CDR3. Germline V CDR1 and CDR2: MNHEY, SVGAGI. The CDR3 sequence: CASTHGTEAFF. CDR3 DNA: TGTGCCAGCACCCACGGGACTGAAGCTTTCTTT.